Shown below are 22 T cell receptor beta chains from a single sample sequenced in a study of blood T cell repertoires in COVID-19. Some clones are missing from TCRdb's copy, which holds only in-frame ones; the method was immunoSEQ multiplex PCR. The table includes about 260,000 clones, about 89% detected once. Sequences were obtained from peripheral blood. The receptors derive from a woman aged 40 to 50 who had recovered from COVID-19.

The gene calls are TRBV29-1 and TRBJ2-3, with D possibly TRBD2 on 5 matching bases. The germline V gene encodes CDR1 SQVTM and CDR2 ANQGSEA. This CDR3 region has 14 residues. V dropped 5 bases and J dropped 6 bases, with 18 bases sitting between them. The CDR3 DNA reads TGCAGCGTTAAACGGAGCGGACGGGCTGATACGCAGTATTTT. Translation: CSVKRSGRADTQYF.

The chain couples TRBV4-3 to TRBJ1-1; D call uncertain. The CDR3 totals 14 residues. Germline CDR1 LGHNA, CDR2 YSLEER. Deletions cut 5 bases from V and 1 base from J, with 11 bases between. The CDR3 loop reads CASSATAGNTEAFF. The CDR3 DNA sequence: TGCGCCAGCAGCGCAACGGCAGGGAACACTGAAGCTTTCTTT.

The chain couples TRBV6-5 to TRBJ1-4, with D perhaps TRBD1 (6 bases). The CDR3 consists of 15 residues. The germline gives CDR1 MNHEY, CDR2 SVGAGI. The V gene lost 4 bases and the J gene lost 7 bases, with 16 bases spanning the gap. The CDR3 reads CASSFDRIGGEKLFF. As DNA, the CDR3 is TGTGCCAGCAGTTTTGACAGGATTGGGGGTGAAAAACTGTTTTTT.

V gene TRBV7-2 combines with J gene TRBJ1-5; the D is unclear. Trimming left V 5 bases short and J 0 bases short, with 8 bases between. The CDR3 runs to 14 residues. Germline assignment: CDR1 SGHTA and CDR2 FQGNSA. DNA for the CDR3: TGTGCCAGCAGCGACAAATATAGCAATCAGCCCCAGCATTTT. The encoded protein is CASSDKYSNQPQHF.

The rearrangement uses TRBV5-4 and TRBJ2-1; 10 positions match TRBD2. The CDR3 has 17 residues. V shed 2 bases and J 5 bases; nucleotides not matched to a gene: 10. CDR1 is SGHNT, CDR2 YYREEE, per germline (reference sequence). The CDR3 region has the DNA TGTGCCAGCAGCTTCGGGGCTAGCGGGGGAGAGGACAATGAGCAGTTCTTC. Its translation is CASSFGASGGEDNEQFF.

The chain employs TRBV3-1 (or the pseudogene TRBV3-2) and TRBJ1-2; no reliable D call. CDR1 and CDR2 (germline): LGHDT, YNNKEL (reference sequence). Trimming took 0 bases from V and 4 from J, leaving 12 bases between them. The CDR3 covers 15 residues. The CDR3 DNA sequence: TGTGCCAGCAGCCAAGATCAGCGGCGGACCTATGGCTACACCTTC. Amino acids: CASSQDQRRTYGYTF.

This clone was detected once. The V and J genes are TRBV4-1 and TRBJ1-1, with 9 bases aligning to TRBD1. Germline loops: CDR1 MGHRA, CDR2 YSYEKL. CDR3 size: 14 residues. The ends lost 4 bases at V and 7 bases at J; junction bases unmatched: 7. CDR3 protein: CASSLPGTGYEAFF. Written as DNA, the CDR3 is TGCGCCAGCAGCCTACCCGGGACAGGGTATGAAGCTTTCTTT.

In DNA, the CDR3 is TGTGCCAGTATGTCTGGAAACACCATATATTTT. This encodes CASMSGNTIYF. V usage is TRBV3-1 (or the pseudogene TRBV3-2) and J usage is TRBJ1-3, with no clear D. In germline, CDR1 is LGHDT, CDR2 YNNKEL (reference sequence). Trimming cost V 9 bases and J 1 base, with 4 bases left between them. This CDR3 spans 11 amino acids.

The rearrangement links TRBV3-1 (or the pseudogene TRBV3-2) to TRBJ1-1, with TRBD1 as a possible D gene (5 bases). Trimming pared 1 base from V and 1 base from J, leaving 7 bases between. This CDR3 has 14 residues. Germline V gives CDR1 LGHDT, CDR2 YNNKEL (reference sequence). CDR3 loop: CASSQAQGNTEAFF. Written as DNA, the CDR3 is TGTGCCAGCAGCCAAGCGCAGGGGAACACTGAAGCTTTCTTT.

V is TRBV6-5 and J is TRBJ2-3; TRBD2 is a possible D gene (5 bases). Looked up from germline, CDR1 is MNHEY and CDR2 is SVGAGI. The CDR3 has 14 residues. The V and J ends lost 6 bases and 4 bases respectively, with 14 bases between them. The CDR3 DNA is TGTGCCAGCAGACCGAATAGCGAGGCAGATACGCAGTATTTT. Amino acid sequence: CASRPNSEADTQYF.

The chain couples TRBV5-5 to TRBJ1-5; D is ambiguous. The CDR3 has 13 residues. Germline-derived CDR1 and CDR2 are SGHKS and YYEKEE (reference sequence). Trimming left V 1 base short and J 7 bases short, with 9 bases between. Here the CDR3 DNA reads TGTGCCAGCAGCTTGCATCGGGGACAGCCCCAGCATTTT. As protein: CASSLHRGQPQHF.

The sample holds a few counts of this clone. CDR3 DNA sequence: TGTGCCTGGGACAGGTCGGGGGACATTCAGTACTTC. Protein product: CAWDRSGDIQYF. This chain uses TRBV30 with TRBJ2-4; D may be TRBD1 or TRBD2 (6 bases each). This CDR3 spans 12 amino acids. V lost 5 bases and J 8 bases, leaving 13 bases between the germline ends. Germline CDR1 is GTSNPN and CDR2 is SVGIG (reference sequence).

The V call is TRBV5-1, the J call TRBJ2-2; 7 bases are a match to TRBD1. The V segment lost 4 bases and the J segment 3 bases; nucleotides outside the gene matches: 3. CDR1 is SGHRS, CDR2 YFSETQ, per germline. The CDR3 length is 14 residues. CDR3 amino acids: CASSRQGDTGELFF. The CDR3 region has the DNA TGCGCCAGCAGCCGACAGGGTGACACCGGGGAGCTGTTTTTT. Looking up the rest from reference TRBV5-1 and TRBJ2-2 gives the full variable domain: KAGVTQTPRYLIKTRGQQVTLSCSPISGHRSVSWYQQTPGQGLQFLFEYFSETQRNKGNFPGRFSGRQFSNSRSEMNVSTLELGDSALYLCASSRQGDTGELFFGEGSRLTVL.

The chain has TRBV30 and TRBJ1-1; tentatively, D is TRBD1 (6 bases). Germline-derived CDR1 and CDR2 are GTSNPN and SVGIG (reference sequence). V lost 3 bases and J 7 bases, leaving 12 bases between the germline ends. This CDR3 has 12 residues. CDR3 in DNA: TGTGCCTGGAGCGTAGGGGGTGGTGAAGCTTTCTTT. This translates into CAWSVGGGEAFF.

Of note for this clone: Other DNA sequences in this sample translate to the same CDR3. This chain uses TRBV18 with TRBJ1-1; D gene ambiguous. Germline V gene data show CDR1 as KGHSH and CDR2 as LQKENI. Trimming took off 3 bases at V and 1 base at J, with 6 bases between the two ends. CDR3 size: 13 residues. This CDR3 reads CASSPQQNTEAFF. CDR3 in DNA: TGTGCCAGCTCACCCCAACAGAACACTGAAGCTTTCTTT.

The chain combines TRBV5-6 with TRBJ2-2, with TRBD1 matching over 12 bases. Germline assignment: CDR1 SGHDT and CDR2 YYEEEE. Trimming took 4 bases from V and 6 from J; bases not matched to a gene: 7. The CDR3 is 16 residues long. The CDR3 reads CASSRDRGRDAGELFF. The DNA of the CDR3 is TGTGCCAGCAGCAGGGACAGGGGGCGCGACGCCGGGGAGCTGTTTTTT.

J is TRBJ2-7 and V is TRBV19, with TRBD1 identical over 10 bases. J lost 3 bases, V lost 5 bases, and 4 bases had no gene match. Germline V gene lookup returns CDR1 LNHDA and CDR2 SQIVND (reference sequence). The CDR3 sequence is 14 residues long. The chain's CDR3 is CASSPRTGGYEQYF. The CDR3 bases are TGTGCCAGTAGTCCCAGGACAGGGGGCTACGAGCAGTACTTC.

The rearrangement links TRBV14 to TRBJ1-2; TRBD1 agrees at 8 bases. The V gene's germline CDR1 is SGHDN and CDR2 FVKESK. V shed 1 base and J 8 bases; nucleotides not matched to a gene: 12. The CDR3 is 16 amino acids. The CDR3 DNA reads as TGTGCCAGCAGCCAAGGGGGGCGCAGGGGGCATCGAGGCTACACCTTC. Its protein product is CASSQGGRRGHRGYTF.

The V gene is TRBV5-8, the J gene TRBJ2-7; TRBD1 is a possible D gene (6 bases). This CDR3 comprises 13 residues. Germline CDR1 and CDR2: SGHTS and YDEGEE. V lost 4 bases to trimming and J lost 2 bases, with 10 bases between them. The CDR3: CASSQAGAYEQYF. CDR3 in DNA: TGTGCCAGCAGCCAAGCAGGGGCCTACGAGCAGTACTTC.

The rearrangement uses TRBV19 and TRBJ1-3; D gene uncertain. The CDR3 is made up of 15 amino acids. In germline, CDR1 is LNHDA, CDR2 SQIVND (reference sequence). V lost 5 bases and J 0 bases, leaving 11 bases between the germline ends. CDR3 coding DNA: TGTGCCAGTAGTTCCCGACACCTCTCTGGAAACACCATATATTTT. It encodes CASSSRHLSGNTIYF.

The rearrangement joins TRBV11-1 to TRBJ1-2, with 8 bases fitting TRBD1. This CDR3 spans 14 amino acids. CDR1 and CDR2 from the germline V gene are SGHAT and FQDESV (reference sequence). The V segment lost 5 bases and the J segment 2 bases; nucleotides outside the gene matches: 4. Written as DNA, the CDR3 is TGTGCCAGCAGCCTGCAGGGGGCCAACTATGGCTACACCTTC. It specifies CASSLQGANYGYTF. The full variable domain, its missing parts supplied by reference TRBV11-1 and TRBJ1-2, is EAEVAQSPRYKITEKSQAVAFWCDPISGHATLYWYRQILGQGPELLVQFQDESVVDDSQLPKDRFSAERLKGVDSTLKIQPAELGDSAMYLCASSLQGANYGYTFGSGTRLTVV.

V and J are TRBV6-1 and TRBJ2-1, with 8 bases aligning to TRBD2. Looked up from germline, CDR1 is MNHNS and CDR2 is SASEGT. The J segment lost 9 bases and the V segment lost 1 base, leaving 8 bases of the junction unmatched. This CDR3 is 15 amino acids long. CDR3 coding DNA: TGTGCCAGCAGTGAAGATATGAGCGGGGGAGGTGAGCAGTTCTTC. Translating it yields CASSEDMSGGGEQFF.